This TCR beta chain was captured by sequencing in a study of T cells in Graves' hyperthyroidism and ophthalmopathy. Whole-study context: Before treatment of any kind, peripheral blood was taken at initial diagnosis.

V was cut by 6 bases and J by 4 bases, with 13 bases left in between. The CDR3 spans 13 residues. Germline CDR1 and CDR2: SNHLY and FYNNEI. Amplification of TCR beta CDR3 regions used RNA as the template. The HTBI primer set drove a first-round RT-PCR of the TCR CDR3. TCRdb called the multiplex PCR reads again in MiXCR, with one record for every CDR3 protein. Here the sample spans roughly 800,000 distinct CDR3 sequences, around 39% being singletons. Stable disease denoted Graves' hyperthyroidism without ophthalmopathy progression within 18 months. The hyperthyroidism was newly diagnosed and had lasted under 2 months; the patients were aged 18 to 65. Those patients with uncontrolled infection, other autoimmune disease, pregnancy or lactation were excluded.

The V call is TRBV2, the J call TRBJ2-7; the D gene is possibly TRBD2 (6 bases). Specimen: blood. This clonotype originated in a man aged 18-30 years with Graves' hyperthyroidism. Written as DNA, the CDR3 is TGTGCCAGCAGGGAGGGAGCTAGTTACGAGCAGTACTTC. This encodes CASREGASYEQYF.